Listed here are 15 T cell receptor beta chains from one sample, sequenced in a study of blood T cell repertoires in COVID-19 (dated by TCRdb to the early 2020s). Library preparation employed the immunoSEQ multiplex PCR assay. What TCRdb holds here is the immuneACCESS table cut down to in-frame rearrangements. Part of the clones is not present; checked against another copy, under half of the missing clones reflect an unresolved V gene, and the others are unexplained. This sample is represented by tens of thousands of clones; almost 85% of them were singletons. Approximately 6.7% of the sample is in the top ten clones. The source material was peripheral blood. The receptors shown here come from a man in his fifties with active or convalescent COVID-19.

This sequence joins TRBV25-1 and TRBJ2-5, with 15 bases aligning to TRBD2. Germline CDR1 is MGHDK and CDR2 is SYGVNS. V trimming: 7 bases; J trimming: 5 bases; junction bases outside the gene matches: 8. The CDR3 runs to 16 residues. The CDR3 nucleotides read TGTGCCAGCACCGGGACTAGCGGGGGGCTTGCGGAGACCCAGTACTTC. Amino acids: CASTGTSGGLAETQYF.

This clone showed up just once. This chain joins TRBV6-2 or TRBV6-3 and TRBJ1-2; 9 bases line up with TRBD1. Per the germline V gene, CDR1 is MNHEY and CDR2 is SVGEGT. J gave up 0 bases and V 6 bases, and 14 bases lay outside the gene matches. The CDR3 runs to 18 residues. CDR3 in amino acids: CASSHWTGAFLSNYGYTF. CDR3 DNA sequence: TGTGCCAGCAGCCACTGGACAGGGGCATTTCTCTCTAACTATGGCTACACCTTC.

The chain joins TRBV30 to TRBJ1-1; D is perhaps TRBD1 (6 bases). The CDR3 length is 15 residues. Deletions cut 3 bases from V and 4 bases from J, with 18 bases between. CDR1 and CDR2 (germline): GTSNPN, SVGIG (reference sequence). CDR3: CAWSPGGAYFTEAFF. In DNA form, the CDR3 reads TGTGCCTGGAGCCCCGGGGGGGCCTATTTCACTGAAGCTTTCTTT.

The chain is built from TRBV7-6 and TRBJ2-1; D may be TRBD1 (7 bases). CDR3 length equals 15 residues. Trimming took 5 bases from V and 7 from J, leaving 18 bases between them. Germline CDR1 and CDR2: SGHVS and FNYEAQ. CDR3 in amino acids: CASSTGQGGINEQFF. The CDR3 DNA is TGTGCCAGCAGCACAGGCCAGGGGGGCATTAATGAGCAGTTCTTC.

This clone appeared once. This chain joins TRBV6-4 and TRBJ2-2; possible D gene TRBD2, 7 bases. The ends were cut back, 0 bases at V and 0 bases at J, with 11 bases in the middle. Germline CDR1 is MRHNA and CDR2 is SNTAGT. The CDR3 spans 17 residues. CDR3 sequence reads: CASSDSVGGPNTGELFF. In nucleotides, the CDR3 is TGTGCCAGCAGTGACTCAGTCGGGGGGCCGAACACCGGGGAGCTGTTTTTT.

The rearrangement links TRBV18 to TRBJ1-3, with 7 bases aligning to TRBD1. The CDR3 contains 15 residues. The germline V gene encodes CDR1 KGHSH and CDR2 LQKENI. V shed 5 bases and J 2 bases; nucleotides not matched to a gene: 6. The CDR3 DNA reads as TGTGCCAGCTCATCAACAGGGGATGCTGGAAACACCATATATTTT. It is translated as CASSSTGDAGNTIYF.

This clone was observed a few times. The V call is TRBV2, the J call TRBJ2-5; TRBD1 agrees at 9 bases. Germline values: CDR1 SNHLY, CDR2 FYNNEI. J gave up 4 bases and V 10 bases, and 7 bases lay outside the gene matches. CDR3 length: 13 residues. This CDR3 is CATGTGRIETQYF. DNA for the CDR3: TGTGCCACCGGGACAGGGAGGATAGAGACCCAGTACTTC.

This clone came up a few times. J is TRBJ2-7 and V is TRBV11-2; D gene unclear. CDR1 SGHAT and CDR2 FQNNGV come from the germline V gene. This CDR3 has 12 amino acids. Trimming removed 3 bases from V and 3 bases from J, with 6 bases in between. Here the CDR3 reads CASSFVGYEQYV. The CDR3 coding sequence is TGTGCCAGCAGCTTCGTCGGCTACGAGCAGTACGTC.

The V and J genes are TRBV25-1 and TRBJ1-1; D remains unclear. This CDR3 spans 15 amino acids. Trimming removed 1 base at V and 2 bases at J, with 11 bases between. Germline lookup yields CDR1 MGHDK and CDR2 SYGVNS. The CDR3 sequence is CASSEFGDGNTEAFF. The CDR3 DNA reads as TGTGCCAGCAGTGAATTTGGAGATGGAAACACTGAAGCTTTCTTT.

The rearrangement uses TRBV7-9 and TRBJ2-6; weak D call: TRBD2 (6 bases). Germline V CDR1 and CDR2: SEHNR, FQNEAQ (reference sequence). The CDR3 loop spans 19 amino acids. Trimming cost V 4 bases and J 0 bases, with 19 bases left between them. The CDR3 nucleotides read TGTGCCAGCAGCTCCCAGTTCGGGGAGGCGGCCTCTGGGGCCAACGTCCTGACTTTC. Encoded protein: CASSSQFGEAASGANVLTF.

The chain has TRBV28 and TRBJ1-6; a weak D match, TRBD1 (5 bases). Germline values: CDR1 MDHEN, CDR2 SYDVKM. Deletions cut 2 bases from V and 8 bases from J, with 16 bases between. The CDR3 loop spans 16 amino acids. The CDR3 nucleotides are TGTGCCAGCAGTTTAGACGGGGGAGATACTGATTCACCCCTCCACTTT. Translated: CASSLDGGDTDSPLHF.

V is TRBV5-4 and J is TRBJ2-7; D is perhaps TRBD2 (6 bases). The CDR3 sequence is 13 residues long. Germline V lookup: CDR1 SGHNT, CDR2 YYREEE (reference sequence). V was clipped by 3 bases and J by 5 bases, with 12 bases between them. The CDR3 reads CASSSRDSHEQYV. The CDR3 coding sequence is TGTGCCAGCAGCTCCCGGGACTCACACGAGCAGTACGTC.

The chain recombines TRBV6-2 or TRBV6-3 with TRBJ1-1; TRBD1 agrees at 7 bases. After removal of 4 bases from V and 1 base from J, the junction contained 3 bases not matched to a gene. This CDR3 comprises 14 residues. Germline V gene sequence: CDR1 MNHEY, CDR2 SVGEGT. CDR3 in DNA: TGTGCCAGCAGTTTAGGGGGCCCGAACACTGAAGCTTTCTTT. It codes for CASSLGGPNTEAFF.

The chain is built from TRBV10-2 and TRBJ1-6; TRBD1 matches 8 bases. Looked up from germline, CDR1 is WSHSY and CDR2 is SAAADI. Trimming cost V 3 bases and J 2 bases; bases outside gene matches: 6. The CDR3 totals 17 residues. CDR3 amino acids: CASSDPQGAAYNSPLHF. Written as DNA, the CDR3 is TGCGCCAGCAGTGACCCCCAGGGGGCCGCCTATAATTCACCCCTCCACTTT.

The chain is built from TRBV7-9 and TRBJ2-4, with 11 bases matching TRBD1. V shed 6 bases and J 6 bases; nucleotides not matched to a gene: 4. Germline V gene data show CDR1 as SEHNR and CDR2 as FQNEAQ (reference sequence). This CDR3 contains 14 residues. DNA of the CDR3: TGTGCCAGCAGTTACGGGACAGGGGGAAACATTCAGTACTTC. Its protein is CASSYGTGGNIQYF.